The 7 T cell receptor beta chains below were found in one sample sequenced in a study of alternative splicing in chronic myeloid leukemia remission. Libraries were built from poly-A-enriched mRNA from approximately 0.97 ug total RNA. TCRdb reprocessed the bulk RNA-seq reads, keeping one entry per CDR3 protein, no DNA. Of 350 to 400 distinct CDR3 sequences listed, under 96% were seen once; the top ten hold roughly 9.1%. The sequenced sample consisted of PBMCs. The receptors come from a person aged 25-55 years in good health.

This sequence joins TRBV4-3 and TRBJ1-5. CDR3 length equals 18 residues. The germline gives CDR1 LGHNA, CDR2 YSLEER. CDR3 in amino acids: CASSQEDRDREGNQPQHF.

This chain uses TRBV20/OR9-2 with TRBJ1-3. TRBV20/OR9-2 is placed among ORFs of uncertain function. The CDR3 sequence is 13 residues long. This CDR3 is CSAIGGNGNTIYF.

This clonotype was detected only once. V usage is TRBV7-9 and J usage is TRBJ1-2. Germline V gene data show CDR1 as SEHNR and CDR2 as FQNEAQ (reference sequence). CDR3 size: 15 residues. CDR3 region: CASSLGTRGGYGYTF. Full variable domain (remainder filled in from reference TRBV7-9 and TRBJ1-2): DTGVSQNPRHKITKRGQNVTFRCDPISEHNRLYWYRQTLGQGPEFLTYFQNEAQLEKSRLLSDRFSAERPKGSFSTLEIQRTEQGDSAMYLCASSLGTRGGYGYTFGSGTRLTVV.

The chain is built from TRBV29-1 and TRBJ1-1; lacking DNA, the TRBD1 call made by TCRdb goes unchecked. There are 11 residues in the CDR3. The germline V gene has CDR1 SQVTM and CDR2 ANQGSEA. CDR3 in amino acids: CSGWGSQGAFF. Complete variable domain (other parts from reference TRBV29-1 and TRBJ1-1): SAVISQKPSRDICQRGTSLTIQCQVDSQVTMMFWYRQQPGQSLTLIATANQGSEATYESGFVIDKFPISRPNLTFSTLTVSNMSPEDSSIYLCSGWGSQGAFFGQGTRLTVV.

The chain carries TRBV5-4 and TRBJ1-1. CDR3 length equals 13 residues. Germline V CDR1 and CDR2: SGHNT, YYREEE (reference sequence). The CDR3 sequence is CASSFIENTEAFF.

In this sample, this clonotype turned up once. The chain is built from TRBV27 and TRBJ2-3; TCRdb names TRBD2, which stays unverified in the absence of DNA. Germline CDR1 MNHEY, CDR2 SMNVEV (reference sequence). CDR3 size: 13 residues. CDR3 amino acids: CASGRLGTDTQYF.

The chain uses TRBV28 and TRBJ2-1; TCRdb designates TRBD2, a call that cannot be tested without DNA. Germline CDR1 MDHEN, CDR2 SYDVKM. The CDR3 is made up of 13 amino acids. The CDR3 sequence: CASRFYSGTEQFF.